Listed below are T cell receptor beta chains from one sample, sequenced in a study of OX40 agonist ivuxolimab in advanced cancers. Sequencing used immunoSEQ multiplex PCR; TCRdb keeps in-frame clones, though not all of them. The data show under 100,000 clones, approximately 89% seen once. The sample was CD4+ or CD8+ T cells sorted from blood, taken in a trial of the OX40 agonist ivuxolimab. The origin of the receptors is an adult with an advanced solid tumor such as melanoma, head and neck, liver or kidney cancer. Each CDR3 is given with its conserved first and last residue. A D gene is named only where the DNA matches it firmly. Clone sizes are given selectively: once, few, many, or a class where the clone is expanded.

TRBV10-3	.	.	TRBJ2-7	CAISDDITYEQYF	TGTGCCATCAGCGATGACATTACCTACGAGCAGTACTTC
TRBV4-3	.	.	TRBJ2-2	CASSQEVGGVGTGELFF	TGCGCCAGCAGCCAAGAAGTGGGTGGGGTTGGCACCGGGGAGCTGTTTTTT
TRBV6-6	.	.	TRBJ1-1	CASSYGTEAFF	TGTGCCAGCAGTTATGGCACTGAAGCTTTCTTT
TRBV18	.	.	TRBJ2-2	CASSPTGEANTGELFF	TGTGCCAGCTCACCCACAGGGGAGGCGAACACCGGGGAGCTGTTTTTT
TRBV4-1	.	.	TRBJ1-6	CASSQDRVGYNSPLHF	TGCGCCAGCAGCCAAGACAGGGTCGGTTATAATTCACCCCTCCACTTT
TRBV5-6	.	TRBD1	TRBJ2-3	CASSLPGQGNTDTQYF	TGTGCCAGCAGCCTTCCGGGACAGGGAAACACAGATACGCAGTATTTT
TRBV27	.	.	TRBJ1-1	CASSLQGGRSEAFF	TGTGCCAGCAGTCTGCAGGGAGGGAGGTCTGAAGCTTTCTTT
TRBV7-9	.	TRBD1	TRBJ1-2	CASRYPGGYGYTF	TGTGCCAGCAGGTACCCAGGGGGCTATGGCTACACCTTC
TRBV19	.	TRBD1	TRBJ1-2	CASTDRGHYGYTF	TGTGCCAGCACGGACAGGGGGCACTATGGCTACACCTTC
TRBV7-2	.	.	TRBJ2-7	CASSPPGRKTYEQYF	TGTGCCAGCAGCCCTCCGGGACGGAAAACCTACGAGCAGTACTTC
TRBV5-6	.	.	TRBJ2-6	CASSPGANVLTF	TGTGCCAGCAGCCCTGGGGCCAACGTCCTGACTTTC
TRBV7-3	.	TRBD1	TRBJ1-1	CASSLQGATEAFF	TGTGCCAGCAGCTTACAGGGGGCCACTGAAGCTTTCTTT
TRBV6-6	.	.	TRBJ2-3	CASTLGLTTSTDTQYF	TGTGCCAGCACCCTGGGGTTGACCACTAGCACAGATACGCAGTATTTT
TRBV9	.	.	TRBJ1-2	CASSVVGGLEGYTF	TGTGCCAGCAGCGTAGTAGGCGGCCTGGAGGGCTACACCTTC
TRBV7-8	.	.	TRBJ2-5	CASRRRQGGGQETQYF	TGTGCCAGCAGGAGACGACAGGGAGGAGGGCAAGAGACCCAGTACTTC
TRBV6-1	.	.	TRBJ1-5	CASSLDSNQPQHF	TGTGCCAGCAGCCTGGACAGCAATCAGCCCCAGCATTTT
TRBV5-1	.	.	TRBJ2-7	CASSLDPLPTGEQYF	TGCGCCAGCAGCTTGGATCCTTTACCTACTGGGGAGCAGTACTTC
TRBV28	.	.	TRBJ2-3	CASSFGGRPPDTQYF	TGTGCCAGCAGTTTTGGGGGAAGACCTCCGGATACGCAGTATTTT
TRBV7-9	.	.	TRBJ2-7	CASSLVTGVGGEQYF	TGTGCCAGCAGCTTAGTAACAGGCGTAGGGGGGGAGCAGTACTTC
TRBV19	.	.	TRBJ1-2	CASSVSSQGSGYTF	TGTGCCAGTAGTGTCTCTTCTCAGGGGTCTGGCTACACCTTC
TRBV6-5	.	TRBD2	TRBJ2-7	CASRGGTTGLGGQYF	TGTGCCAGCAGGGGAGGGACTACCGGGTTGGGCGGACAGTACTTC
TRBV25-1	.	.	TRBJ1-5	CASSGPGQPQHF	TGTGCCAGCAGTGGACCCGGTCAGCCCCAGCATTTT
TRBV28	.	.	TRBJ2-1	CASSYGGSYNEQFF	TGTGCCAGCAGTTACGGGGGTTCCTACAATGAGCAGTTCTTC
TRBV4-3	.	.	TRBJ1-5	CASSQDYSNQPQHF	TGCGCCAGCAGCCAAGATTATAGCAATCAGCCCCAGCATTTT
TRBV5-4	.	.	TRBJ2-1	CASSLVGKSYNEQFF	TGTGCCAGCAGCTTGGTCGGGAAATCCTACAATGAGCAGTTCTTC
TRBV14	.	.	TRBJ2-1	CASSQDAADGQRDEQFF	TGTGCCAGCAGCCAAGATGCCGCGGACGGACAACGGGATGAGCAGTTCTTC
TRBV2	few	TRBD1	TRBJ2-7	CASTTSGGGYEQYF	TGTGCCAGCACCACATCAGGGGGCGGCTACGAGCAGTACTTC
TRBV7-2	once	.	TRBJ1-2	CASSLTGPYGYTF	TGTGCCAGCAGCTTAACGGGTCCCTATGGCTACACCTTC
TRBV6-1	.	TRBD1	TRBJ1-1	CASILTGGEAFF	TGTGCCAGCATTTTGACAGGGGGCGAAGCTTTCTTT
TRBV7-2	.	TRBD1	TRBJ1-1	CASSLNQGDTEAFF	TGTGCCAGCAGCCTTAATCAGGGGGACACTGAAGCTTTCTTT
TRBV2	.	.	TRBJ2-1	CASSEDRSSYNEQFF	TGTGCCAGCAGCGAAGACAGGAGCTCCTACAATGAGCAGTTCTTC
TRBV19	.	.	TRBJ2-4	CASTPAGPGNIQYF	TGTGCCAGTACTCCGGCCGGCCCTGGAAACATTCAGTACTTC
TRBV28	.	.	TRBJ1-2	CASTPGAGYGYTF	TGTGCCAGCACCCCCGGGGCTGGCTATGGCTACACCTTC
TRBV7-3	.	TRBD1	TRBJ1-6	CASSSSGTAYNSPLHF	TGTGCCAGCAGCTCCTCAGGGACAGCCTATAATTCACCCCTCCACTTT
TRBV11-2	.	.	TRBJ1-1	CASSLIGDYTEAFF	TGTGCCAGCAGCTTAATAGGGGATTACACTGAAGCTTTCTTT
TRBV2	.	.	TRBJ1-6	CASRPGRTNSPLHF	TGTGCCAGCAGGCCGGGACGGACTAATTCACCCCTCCACTTT
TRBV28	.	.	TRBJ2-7	CASSPQSWPYEQYF	TGTGCCAGCAGTCCCCAATCATGGCCCTACGAGCAGTACTTC
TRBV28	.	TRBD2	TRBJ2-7	CASSPPAGGKYF	TGTGCCAGCAGTCCCCCAGCGGGAGGAAAGTACTTC
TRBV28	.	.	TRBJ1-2	CASRPGTLYGYTF	TGTGCCAGCAGACCCGGGACCCTCTATGGCTACACCTTC
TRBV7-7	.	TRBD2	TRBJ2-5	CASSFEAGLWETQYF	TGTGCTAGCAGCTTCGAAGCGGGGTTGTGGGAGACCCAGTACTTC
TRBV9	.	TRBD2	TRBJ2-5	CASSPSLAGGLRQETQYF	TGTGCCAGCAGCCCTTCACTAGCGGGAGGCCTAAGGCAGGAGACCCAGTACTTC
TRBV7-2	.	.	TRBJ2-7	CASSFRDGRSYEQYF	TGTGCCAGCAGTTTCCGGGACGGACGATCCTACGAGCAGTACTTC
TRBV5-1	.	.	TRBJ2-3	CASSFRASTDTQYF	TGCGCCAGCAGCTTCAGGGCTAGCACAGATACGCAGTATTTT
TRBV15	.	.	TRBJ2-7	CATSSGQRDTFYEQYF	TGTGCCACCAGCAGTGGGCAGCGAGACACCTTCTACGAGCAGTACTTC
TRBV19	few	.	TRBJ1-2	CASRLSDGSYGYTF	TGTGCCAGTAGACTCTCCGATGGGTCCTATGGCTACACCTTC
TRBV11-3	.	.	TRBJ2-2	CASSLRSGAGELFF	TGTGCCAGCAGCTTGCGGTCGGGGGCCGGGGAGCTGTTTTTT
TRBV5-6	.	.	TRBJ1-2	CASSPRGAAWPYGYTF	TGTGCCAGCAGCCCTCGAGGAGCCGCTTGGCCCTATGGCTACACCTTC
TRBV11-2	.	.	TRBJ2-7	CASSLDFSVNYEQYF	TGTGCCAGCAGCTTAGATTTTTCAGTTAACTACGAGCAGTACTTC
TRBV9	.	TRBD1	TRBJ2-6	CASSVTFGTGRGSGANVLTF	TGTGCCAGCAGCGTTACCTTTGGGACAGGGCGGGGCTCTGGGGCCAACGTCCTGACTTTC
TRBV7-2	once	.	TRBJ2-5	CASSLNTRGTQYF	TGTGCCAGCAGCTTAAACACGAGGGGGACCCAGTACTTC
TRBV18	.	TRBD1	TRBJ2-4	CASSPGRDRAFSIQYF	TGTGCCAGCTCACCCGGCCGGGACAGGGCATTTAGCATTCAGTACTTC
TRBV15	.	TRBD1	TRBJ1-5	CATSRTGYSNQPQHF	TGTGCCACCAGTAGGACAGGGTATAGCAATCAGCCCCAGCATTTT